This TCR beta chain was retrieved from a study of blood T cell repertoires in COVID-19. Turning to the study itself: Spain, Italy and the United States supplied samples that represented acute and convalescent COVID-19.

Per the authors' pipeline: How many nucleated cells were present was estimated from reference gene primer amplification. Profiling relied on immunoSEQ multiplex PCR, and the TCRdb table lists in-frame clones only, not all of them. V, J and clone size are taken as reported in that table, and D and trimming were inferred from the DNA itself. The table records 9,500 to 15,000 clones, approximately 80% of them present only once. V lost 5 bases to trimming and J lost 3 bases; unmatched junction nucleotides: 4. The CDR3 spans 14 residues. Per germline, CDR1 MDHEN and CDR2 SYDVKM. The rearrangement links TRBV28 to TRBJ1-5; 7 bases align to TRBD1. The specimen sequenced was peripheral blood. The sequence was obtained from a man older than 75 with acute or convalescent COVID-19. The CDR3 sequence is CASSQGGLNQPQHF. CDR3 nucleotides: TGTGCCAGCAGTCAGGGGGGCCTCAATCAGCCCCAGCATTTT.